A single sample gave rise to the 5 T cell receptor beta chains below, sequenced in a study of T cell changes during pregnancy in multiple sclerosis. Profiled with immunoSEQ multiplex PCR; TCRdb holds only in-frame clones, not every one. This table has 55,000 to 65,000 clones, roughly 93% appearing once. Sequencing used peripheral blood, obtained after pregnancy. The receptors derive from a female donor with multiple sclerosis, enrolled in a pregnancy study.

The chain employs TRBV5-6 and TRBJ1-4, with 7 bases matching TRBD1. The CDR3 runs 18 residues. Trimming cost V 4 bases and J 0 bases; bases outside gene matches: 12. Looked up from germline, CDR1 is SGHDT and CDR2 is YYEEEE. CDR3 amino acids: CASSHRDSQYATNEKLFF. The CDR3 DNA sequence: TGTGCCAGCAGCCACCGGGACAGCCAATACGCAACTAATGAAAAACTGTTTTTT.

The rearrangement links TRBV5-8 to TRBJ2-1; 10 bases agree with TRBD2. This CDR3 spans 16 amino acids. The V gene's germline CDR1 is SGHTS and CDR2 YDEGEE. The V gene end was trimmed by 7 bases and the J gene end by 4 bases; junction bases not matched to a gene: 11. Here the CDR3 DNA reads TGTGCCAGCGGTCAGCTCGCACTAGCGGGGTACAATGAGCAGTTCTTC. This encodes CASGQLALAGYNEQFF.

The gene calls are TRBV29-1 and TRBJ1-1, with 10 bases aligning to TRBD1. Looked up from germline, CDR1 is SQVTM and CDR2 is ANQGSEA. The CDR3 runs to 15 residues. V was pared by 1 base and J by 5 bases, with 7 bases of the junction left unmatched. CDR3 sequence (DNA): TGCAGCGTTGAAGGTTGGGGACAGGGGCGGACTGAAGCTTTCTTT. Its protein is CSVEGWGQGRTEAFF.

The chain combines TRBV5-4 with TRBJ1-2; maybe TRBD1 (5 bases). Germline CDR1 and CDR2: SGHNT and YYREEE (reference sequence). With 3 bases removed from V and 4 bases from J, the gap between germline ends came to 10 bases. The CDR3 is 13 residues long. CDR3 sequence reads: CASSWGDGYGYTF. The CDR3, as DNA: TGTGCCAGCAGCTGGGGGGACGGCTATGGCTACACCTTC.

J is TRBJ1-1 and V is TRBV11-2; D might be TRBD1 (5 bases). Germline V gene sequence: CDR1 SGHAT, CDR2 FQNNGV. Trimming cost V 1 base and J 4 bases, with 7 bases left between them. CDR3 length: 13 amino acids. As DNA, the CDR3 is TGTGCCAGCAGCTTAGGAAGGGGCACTGAAGCTTTCTTT. Its protein is CASSLGRGTEAFF.